The 5 T cell receptor beta chains listed next were all sequenced from one sample in a study of shared T cell receptors in the human thymus. Libraries were prepared by immunoSEQ multiplex PCR; TCRdb keeps only in-frame clonotypes and omits some of them. The table records about 660,000 clones, approximately 87% of them present only once. The sample was also linked to a second study, of human thymus T cells.

Sequencing was carried out using thymocytes. These receptors were obtained from a boy younger than two with a congenital heart defect.

The CDR3 protein is CATSRGPGTSGSNEQFF. The CDR3 DNA reads as TGTGCCACCAGCAGAGGACCCGGGACTAGCGGTTCAAATGAGCAGTTCTTC. The chain employs TRBV15 and TRBJ2-1; 11 bases fit TRBD2. The V gene's germline CDR1 is LNHNV and CDR2 YYDKDF (reference sequence). This CDR3 is built from 17 residues. V lost 1 base and J lost 7; bases outside the gene matches: 9.

V is TRBV11-2 and J is TRBJ2-1; D not resolved. Trimming removed 3 bases at V and 4 bases at J, with 13 bases between. The CDR3 runs to 15 residues. Germline V lookup: CDR1 SGHAT, CDR2 FQNNGV. In DNA form, the CDR3 reads TGTGCCAGCAGCTTTCCGTTGGCCCCGTACAATGAGCAGTTCTTC. This codes for CASSFPLAPYNEQFF.

The chain is built from TRBV28 and TRBJ2-3, with 14 bases that match TRBD2. The junction had 6 bases not matched to a gene; V was cut back by 6 bases and J by 4 bases. There are 16 residues in the CDR3. CDR1 is MDHEN, CDR2 SYDVKM, per germline. In nucleotides, the CDR3 is TGTGCCAGCAGCCCCGGGACTAGCGGGAGCCCAGATACGCAGTATTTT. Residues: CASSPGTSGSPDTQYF.

The chain employs TRBV5-6 and TRBJ2-1, with 8 bases fitting TRBD1. Germline values: CDR1 SGHDT, CDR2 YYEEEE. V shed 0 bases, J shed 8 bases, and the junction held 4 bases outside the gene matches. The CDR3 has 14 amino acids. In nucleotides, the CDR3 is TGTGCCAGCAGCTTGGTACAGGGGGTCGATGAGCAGTTCTTC. It yields the protein CASSLVQGVDEQFF.

V is TRBV30 and J is TRBJ2-7; D not certain. Trimming removed 3 bases from V and 3 bases from J, with 6 bases in between. The CDR3 spans 11 residues. The germline CDR1 and CDR2 sequences are GTSNPN and SVGIG (reference sequence). The DNA of the CDR3 is TGTGCCTGGAGCAGGCGCTACGAGCAGTACTTC. It translates to CAWSRRYEQYF.